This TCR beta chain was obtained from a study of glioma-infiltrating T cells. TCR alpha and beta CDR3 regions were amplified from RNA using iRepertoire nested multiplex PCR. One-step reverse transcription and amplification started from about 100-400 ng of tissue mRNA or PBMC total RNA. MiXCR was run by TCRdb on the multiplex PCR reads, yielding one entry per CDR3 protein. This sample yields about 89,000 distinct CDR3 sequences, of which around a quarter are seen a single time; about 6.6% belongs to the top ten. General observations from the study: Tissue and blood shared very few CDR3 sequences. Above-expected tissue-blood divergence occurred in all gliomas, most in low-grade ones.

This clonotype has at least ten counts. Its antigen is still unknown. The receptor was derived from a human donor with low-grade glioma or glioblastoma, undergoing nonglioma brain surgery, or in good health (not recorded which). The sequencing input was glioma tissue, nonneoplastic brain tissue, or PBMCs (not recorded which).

The DNA of the CDR3 is TGTGCCAGCAGGGGAAGTAACGAGCAGTACTTC. Encoded protein: CASRGSNEQYF. This chain connects TRBV6-1 to TRBJ2-7; unclear D gene. Germline CDR1 and CDR2: MNHNS and SASEGT. This CDR3 has 11 amino acids. V was shortened by 6 bases and J by 5 bases, with 8 bases between the two germline ends.